This is a list of T cell receptor beta chains from one sample in a study of blood T cell repertoires in COVID-19. Using immunoSEQ multiplex PCR, the repertoire was profiled, and TCRdb retains in-frame clones only, with some absent. The table lists about 200,000 clones, about four fifths of them singletons. Sequenced: peripheral blood. These receptor sequences come from a woman between 45 and 65 years old with active or convalescent COVID-19. Each CDR3 is given with its conserved first and last residue. The D gene is left open where the match is weak. Clone size appears in some rows only: once, few, many, or a class for an expanded clone.

clone_size j_call v_call d_call cdr3_nt cdr3_aa
once TRBJ1-1 TRBV5-1 TRBD1 TGCGCCAGCAGCTTGGGGGGACAGGCGGGCACTGAAGCTTTCTTT CASSLGGQAGTEAFF
many TRBJ1-4 TRBV7-9 - TGTGCCAGCAGCTTATTCCAGGCCGCTAATGAAAAACTGTTTTTT CASSLFQAANEKLFF
- TRBJ1-2 TRBV5-4 - TGTGCCAGCAGCTCCGACAGCTATGGCTACACCTTC CASSSDSYGYTF
- TRBJ2-1 TRBV5-1 TRBD2 TGCGCCAGCAGCTTGGCAGCGGGAGGGAATGAGCAGTTCTTC CASSLAAGGNEQFF
- TRBJ1-5 TRBV2 - TGTGCCAGCTCCAAGACAGTAAGCAATCAGCCCCAGCATTTT CASSKTVSNQPQHF
- TRBJ2-7 TRBV3-1/TRBV3-2 TRBD2 TGTGCCAGCAGCCTTAGCGGGGGGTCCTACGAGCAGTACTTC CASSLSGGSYEQYF
- TRBJ2-1 TRBV7-6 TRBD2 TGTGCCAGCACCGAGGGGGGGACTAGCGGGAATGAGCAGTTCTTC CASTEGGTSGNEQFF
- TRBJ1-3 TRBV18 TRBD1 TGTGCCAGCTCACCACCAGGACAGGGGGTTGGAAACACCATATATTTT CASSPPGQGVGNTIYF
- TRBJ1-6 TRBV6-5 - TGTGCCAGCAGGAATACAGGGATTATGACACCCCTCCACTTT CASRNTGIMTPLHF
few TRBJ1-6 TRBV19 - TGTGCCAGTAGTATCGAACGAGGGTTTTCACCCCTCCACTTT CASSIERGFSPLHF
- TRBJ1-3 TRBV5-1 TRBD1 TGCGCCAGCAGCACCGTGGGACAGAGCTCTGGAAACACCATATATTTT CASSTVGQSSGNTIYF
once TRBJ1-2 TRBV28 - TGTGCCAGCAGCGGCGCGAGGAAGGGCTACACCTTC CASSGARKGYTF
once TRBJ2-7 TRBV15 TRBD2 TGTGCCACCAGCACTGGACTAGCGGGAGCCTACGAGCAGTACTTC CATSTGLAGAYEQYF
- TRBJ1-1 TRBV5-6 TRBD1 TGTGCCAGCAGCTCCCGGACAGGGGATGGTACTGAAGCTTTCTTT CASSSRTGDGTEAFF
- TRBJ2-5 TRBV7-6 TRBD1 TGTGCCAGCAGCTTAGCGGGACAGGGAATTACTGAGACCCAGTACTTC CASSLAGQGITETQYF
- TRBJ2-1 TRBV24-1 - TGTGCCACCAGTGATCCGCGGGCCATCTCCTACAATGAGCAGTTCTTC CATSDPRAISYNEQFF
once TRBJ2-2 TRBV7-3 TRBD2 TGTGCCAGCGGCGGGGGGAACACCGGGGAGCTGTTTTTT CASGGGNTGELFF
- TRBJ2-4 TRBV4-1 TRBD2 TGCGCCAGCAGCCAAAATGTAGCGGGAGCCAAAAACATTCAGTACTTC CASSQNVAGAKNIQYF
- TRBJ1-2 TRBV24-1 - TGTGCCACCAGTGATCCACAGGGAAGAGATGGCTACACCTTC CATSDPQGRDGYTF
- TRBJ1-5 TRBV27 - TGTGCCAGCAGTTCTCTGAATCAGCCCCAGCATTTT CASSSLNQPQHF
- TRBJ2-1 TRBV24-1 - TGTGCCACCAGTGAAGGGGGGAGCCGACAGGGCGGGAATGAGCAGTTCTTC CATSEGGSRQGGNEQFF
- TRBJ1-2 TRBV3-1/TRBV3-2 - TGTGCCAGCAGCCACCTAGACGCGGGCGGCGGCGGCTACACCTTC CASSHLDAGGGGYTF
- TRBJ1-2 TRBV2 - TGTGCCAGCAGTGAAGATGGGCAGGCCTATGGCTACACCTTC CASSEDGQAYGYTF
few TRBJ2-7 TRBV13 - TGTGCCAGCAGCTCCAACGCAGGGGACTACGAGCAGTACTTC CASSSNAGDYEQYF
few TRBJ2-7 TRBV7-3 TRBD1 TGTGCCAGCAGCTTCGGGACAGGGCCCTACGAGCAGTACTTC CASSFGTGPYEQYF
- TRBJ2-1 TRBV12-5 - TGTGCTAGTGGTTTGGTAGGGGGATCCTACAATGAGCAGTTCTTC CASGLVGGSYNEQFF
- TRBJ1-1 TRBV29-1 - TGCAGCGGGGGGCGGACTGAAGCTTTCTTT CSGGRTEAFF
- TRBJ2-3 TRBV5-4 TRBD1 TGTGCCAGCAGCTCAATGACCAGGGGGCACACAGATACGCAGTATTTT CASSSMTRGHTDTQYF
- TRBJ1-1 TRBV12-3/TRBV12-4 - TGTGCCAGCAGTTTGTTCGCGGGGGTCGAAGCTTTCTTT CASSLFAGVEAFF
- TRBJ2-7 TRBV6-2/TRBV6-3 - TGTGCCAGCAGTGAGGGCTACGAGCAGTACTTC CASSEGYEQYF
- TRBJ2-3 TRBV3-1/TRBV3-2 - TGTGCCAGCAGCCAAGAAACGGGCGGGGCCACAGATACGCAGTATTTT CASSQETGGATDTQYF
- TRBJ2-1 TRBV5-5 TRBD2 TGTGCCAGCAGCCCCGGCGGTAGCGGGGGGGTCTACAATGAGCAGTTCTTC CASSPGGSGGVYNEQFF
- TRBJ1-2 TRBV7-2 TRBD1 TGTGCCAGCAGCTTAGCCTACAGCCCGGGACAGAACTATGGCTACACCTTC CASSLAYSPGQNYGYTF
- TRBJ1-3 TRBV5-1 TRBD1 TGCGCCAGCAGTCCGGCCGGGGACAGCTCTGGAAACACCATATATTTT CASSPAGDSSGNTIYF
- TRBJ2-3 TRBV11-2 TRBD2 TGTGCCAGCAGCCCAAGGACTAGCGGCACAGATACGCAGTATTTT CASSPRTSGTDTQYF
- TRBJ2-2 TRBV27 TRBD1 TGTGCCAGCAGTTTGGCGGGACAGGGTTACACCGGGGAGCTGTTTTTT CASSLAGQGYTGELFF
- TRBJ1-5 TRBV2 - TGTGCCAGCAGTGAAGGGGGCCCGCAGGGGCAGCCCCAGCATTTT CASSEGGPQGQPQHF
- TRBJ2-7 TRBV11-2 TRBD2 TGTGCCAGCAGCTTAGGTTTAGCTAGCGGGGGTTCCTACGAGCAGTACTTC CASSLGLASGGSYEQYF
- TRBJ1-1 TRBV29-1 TRBD1 TGCAGCGTTGAGAACAGGGGAAGGAACACTGAAGCTTTCTTT CSVENRGRNTEAFF
few TRBJ1-5 TRBV5-5 - TGTGCCAGCAGCTTGGCGTCAGGCGGGCGTCAGCCCCAGCATTTT CASSLASGGRQPQHF
- TRBJ2-6 TRBV6-5 TRBD1 TGTGCCACCCAGGGGGCCGACTCTGGGGCCAACGTCCTGACTTTC CATQGADSGANVLTF